This T cell receptor beta chain comes out of a study of T-cell memory formation after mild COVID-19. Across the whole study: TCR clusters showed largely donor specificity. Study-wide results and caveats: Clones shrinking between day 15 and 85 showed a balanced CD4/CD8 split, and those that grew later tilted toward CD4+.

This clonotype was detected only a few times. Its target is unknown. Constant-segment primers served in 5'RACE that generated TCR alpha and TCR beta cDNA libraries bearing sample barcodes and UMIs. Each CDR3 protein gets one entry after TCRdb re-called the 5' RACE reads with MiXCR. The top ten clones hold roughly 23% of a sample with a few hundred thousand distinct CDR3 sequences, approximately 22% of them seen once. Trimming cost V 5 bases and J 7 bases, with 18 bases left between them. This CDR3 contains 13 residues. Germline CDR1 reads DFQATT; CDR2 reads SNEGSKA (reference sequence). The chain has TRBV20-1 and TRBJ2-7; tentatively, D is TRBD2 (5 bases). This clonotype was obtained from a man between 18 and 35 years old who had mild COVID-19 (a few samples of this study predate the infection). Cell type and time point are not known. Sequences were obtained from PBMCs or a T cell subset sorted from them (not recorded which). CDR3 protein: CSAFRAEGMEQYF. Here the CDR3 DNA reads TGCAGTGCTTTCCGGGCCGAGGGAATGGAGCAGTACTTC.